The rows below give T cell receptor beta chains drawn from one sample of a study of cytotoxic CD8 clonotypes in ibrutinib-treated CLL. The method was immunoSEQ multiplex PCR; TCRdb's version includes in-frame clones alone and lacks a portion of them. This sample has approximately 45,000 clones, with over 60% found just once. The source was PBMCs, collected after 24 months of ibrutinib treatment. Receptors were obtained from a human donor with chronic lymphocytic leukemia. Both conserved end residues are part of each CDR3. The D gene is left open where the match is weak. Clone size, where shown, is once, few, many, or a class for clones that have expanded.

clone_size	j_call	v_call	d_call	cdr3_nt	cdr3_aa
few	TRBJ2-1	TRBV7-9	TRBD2	TGTGCCAGCAGCTCGGGACTAGCGTCCTACAATGAGCAGTTCTTC	CASSSGLASYNEQFF
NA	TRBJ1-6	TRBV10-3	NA	TGTGCCATCCGGCGGGAGCCCAATTCACCCCTCCACTTT	CAIRREPNSPLHF
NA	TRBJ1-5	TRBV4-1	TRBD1	TGCGCCAGCAGCCCCGGGACAGCACAGGGAATTCAGCCCCAGCATTTT	CASSPGTAQGIQPQHF
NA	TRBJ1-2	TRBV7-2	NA	TGTGCCAGCAGCTTTGATCCTAACTATGGCTACACCTTC	CASSFDPNYGYTF
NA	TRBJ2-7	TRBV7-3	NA	TGTGCCAGCAGCTTAAAGGCAGGGCCCTACGAGCAGTACTTC	CASSLKAGPYEQYF
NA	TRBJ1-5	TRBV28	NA	TGTGCCAGCAGTCCCTCGGGGGGGTATCAGCCCCAGCATTTT	CASSPSGGYQPQHF
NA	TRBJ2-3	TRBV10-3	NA	TGTGCCGCTGGCCGGCCGGTTGGAGATACGCAGTATTTT	CAAGRPVGDTQYF
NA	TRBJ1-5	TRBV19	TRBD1	TGTGCCAGTAGTATACCAGTCGACAGGGGCGGCAATCAGCCCCAGCATTTT	CASSIPVDRGGNQPQHF
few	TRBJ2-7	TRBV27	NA	TGTGCCAGCAGTTTCCGGGGGCCCAGCGAGCAGTACTTC	CASSFRGPSEQYF
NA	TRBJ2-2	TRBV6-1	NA	TGTGCCAGCAGTGCTAGGTTTGGGCGGGGGCTCTTGAACACCGGGGAGCTGTTTTTT	CASSARFGRGLLNTGELFF
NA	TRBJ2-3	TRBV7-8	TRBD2	TGTGCCAGCAGAATCCGAGAGCGGGAGATTCCCACAGATACGCAGTATTTT	CASRIREREIPTDTQYF
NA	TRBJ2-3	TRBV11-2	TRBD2	TGTGCCAGCAGCTTGAGAGCGGGGGAAAGCACAGATACGCAGTATTTT	CASSLRAGESTDTQYF
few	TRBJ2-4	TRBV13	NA	TGTGCCAGCAGCTTTCGGCAGGGGCTAATAGCCAAAAACATTCAGTACTTC	CASSFRQGLIAKNIQYF
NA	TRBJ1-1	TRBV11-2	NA	TGTGCCAGCAGCGCTGGGACGTCAGCTTTCTTT	CASSAGTSAFF
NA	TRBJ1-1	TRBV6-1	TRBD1	TGTGCCAGCACAGAGGGGGCGGTCGCTGAAGCTTTCTTT	CASTEGAVAEAFF
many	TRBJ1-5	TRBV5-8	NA	TGTGCCAGCAGCTCCTCGGTTAGACATAGCAATCAGCCCCAGCATTTT	CASSSSVRHSNQPQHF
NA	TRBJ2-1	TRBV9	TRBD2	TGTGCCAGCAGCGTAGGTAGCGGGACCTACAATGAGCAGTTCTTC	CASSVGSGTYNEQFF
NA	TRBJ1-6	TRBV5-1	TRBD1	TGCGCCAGCAGCTTGGAGGGACAGGGATATTCACCCCTCCACTTT	CASSLEGQGYSPLHF
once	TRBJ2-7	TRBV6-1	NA	TGTGCCAGCAGTGAGGGCCCCTCTTGGTACGAGCAGTACTTC	CASSEGPSWYEQYF
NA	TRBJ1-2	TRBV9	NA	TGTGCCAGCAGCGTAGAAGCGGGTTGGGACTATGGCTACACCTTC	CASSVEAGWDYGYTF
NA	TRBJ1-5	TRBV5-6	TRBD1	TGTGCCAGCAGCTTAATCGACAGGGCGGATCAGCCCCAGCATTTT	CASSLIDRADQPQHF
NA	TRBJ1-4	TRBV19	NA	TGTGCCACACAGACCAGGGGTCGCAATGAAAAACTGTTTTTT	CATQTRGRNEKLFF
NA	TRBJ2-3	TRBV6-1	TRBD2	TGTGCCAGCAGTGATTTAGGAGCGGGAGGCACAGATACGCAGTATTTT	CASSDLGAGGTDTQYF
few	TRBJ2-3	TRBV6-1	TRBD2	TGTGCCAGCAGTGAATCACTAGCGGGAGCGGGCGGCGGCACAGATACGCAGTATTTT	CASSESLAGAGGGTDTQYF
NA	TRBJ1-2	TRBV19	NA	TGTGCCAGCAACGCGCCAAGGGTCATTGGCTACACCTTC	CASNAPRVIGYTF
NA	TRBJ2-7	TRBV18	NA	TGTGCCAGCTCACAAACGACAGGCTTCTACGAGCAGTACTTC	CASSQTTGFYEQYF
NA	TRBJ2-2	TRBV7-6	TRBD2	TGTGCCAGCAGCTCCTTATTATCTCGAGGACTAGCGGGGGCAGGGACCGGGGAGCTGTTTTTT	CASSSLLSRGLAGAGTGELFF
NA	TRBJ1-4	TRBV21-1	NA	TGTGCCAGCAGAAGGACAGGCCCTAATGAAAAACTGTTTTTT	CASRRTGPNEKLFF
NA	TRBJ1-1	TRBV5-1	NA	TGCGCCAGCAGCTTGGCCTGGACGATGGACGCTGAAGCTTTCTTT	CASSLAWTMDAEAFF
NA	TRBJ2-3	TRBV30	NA	TGTGCCTGGAGTGTAGTGGGAGGCACAGATACGCAGTATTTT	CAWSVVGGTDTQYF
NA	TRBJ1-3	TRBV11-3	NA	TGTGCCAGCAGCGGCAACGGAAACACCATATATTTT	CASSGNGNTIYF
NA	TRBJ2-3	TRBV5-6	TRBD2	TGTGCCACATCAAGTAGCGGGAGCCCAGATACGCAGTATTTT	CATSSSGSPDTQYF
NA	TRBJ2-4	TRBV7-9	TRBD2	TGTGCCAGCAGCTTAGCGGCGGGTAGCGGGAGGGCCTCCAAAAACATTCAGTACTTC	CASSLAAGSGRASKNIQYF
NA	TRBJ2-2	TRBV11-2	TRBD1	TGTGCCAGCAGCTTCGGACAGGGGGTAAACACCGGGGAGCTGTTTTTT	CASSFGQGVNTGELFF
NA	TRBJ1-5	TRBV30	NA	TGTGCCTGGAGTCACAGCTATCAGCCCCAGCATTTT	CAWSHSYQPQHF
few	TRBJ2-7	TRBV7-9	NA	TGTGCCAGCAGCTTAGCGTCCACTAGTTCCGGCTCCTACGAGCAGTACTTC	CASSLASTSSGSYEQYF
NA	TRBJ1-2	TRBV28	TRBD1	TGTGCCAGCAGTTTCTCAGGGGGCCAATACTATGGCTACACCTTC	CASSFSGGQYYGYTF
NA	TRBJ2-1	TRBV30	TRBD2	TGTGCCTGGAGGACGGAAGGACTAGTTCCGTTCTTC	CAWRTEGLVPFF
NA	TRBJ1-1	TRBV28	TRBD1	TGTGCCAGCAGACGGACAGGGGAGGCCACTGAAGCTTTCTTT	CASRRTGEATEAFF
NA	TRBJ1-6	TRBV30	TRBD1	TGTGCCTGGAGTCCGTCCCGGGACAGGGGAGTAGTGGTTGATTCACCCCTCCACTTT	CAWSPSRDRGVVVDSPLHF
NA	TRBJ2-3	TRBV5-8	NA	TGTGCCAGCAGCTTGCACATAAGCGGAACCGGCACAGATACGCAGTATTTT	CASSLHISGTGTDTQYF
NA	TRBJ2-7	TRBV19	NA	TGTGCCAGTAGTTCTGGGGCATCCTACGAGCAGTACTTC	CASSSGASYEQYF
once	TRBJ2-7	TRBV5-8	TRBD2	TGTGCCAGCAGCCCCTGGGAGGGTGGGGGACCCGACGAGCAGTACTTC	CASSPWEGGGPDEQYF
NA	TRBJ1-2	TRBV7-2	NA	TGTGCCAGCAGCTTAGTATACAGGGAAGAGGGCTACACCTTC	CASSLVYREEGYTF
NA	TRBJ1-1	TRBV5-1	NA	TGCGCCAGCAGCTCCCACTCCGCAGGCAACACTGAAGCTTTCTTT	CASSSHSAGNTEAFF
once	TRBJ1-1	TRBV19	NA	TGTGCCAGTAGTATAGGGGCAGGGTGGGACACTGAAGCTTTCTTT	CASSIGAGWDTEAFF
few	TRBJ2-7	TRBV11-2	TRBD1	TGTGCCAGCAGCTTGCAGGGTGGACAGGTCTACGAGCAGTACTTC	CASSLQGGQVYEQYF
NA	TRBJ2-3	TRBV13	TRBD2	TGTGCCAGCAGCCTAAGGACTAGCGGGAGGGTCTGGGGCACAGATACGCAGTATTTT	CASSLRTSGRVWGTDTQYF
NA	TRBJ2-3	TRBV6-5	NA	TGTGCCAGCAGTCAGGGGGGGGGAGATACGCAGTATTTT	CASSQGGGDTQYF